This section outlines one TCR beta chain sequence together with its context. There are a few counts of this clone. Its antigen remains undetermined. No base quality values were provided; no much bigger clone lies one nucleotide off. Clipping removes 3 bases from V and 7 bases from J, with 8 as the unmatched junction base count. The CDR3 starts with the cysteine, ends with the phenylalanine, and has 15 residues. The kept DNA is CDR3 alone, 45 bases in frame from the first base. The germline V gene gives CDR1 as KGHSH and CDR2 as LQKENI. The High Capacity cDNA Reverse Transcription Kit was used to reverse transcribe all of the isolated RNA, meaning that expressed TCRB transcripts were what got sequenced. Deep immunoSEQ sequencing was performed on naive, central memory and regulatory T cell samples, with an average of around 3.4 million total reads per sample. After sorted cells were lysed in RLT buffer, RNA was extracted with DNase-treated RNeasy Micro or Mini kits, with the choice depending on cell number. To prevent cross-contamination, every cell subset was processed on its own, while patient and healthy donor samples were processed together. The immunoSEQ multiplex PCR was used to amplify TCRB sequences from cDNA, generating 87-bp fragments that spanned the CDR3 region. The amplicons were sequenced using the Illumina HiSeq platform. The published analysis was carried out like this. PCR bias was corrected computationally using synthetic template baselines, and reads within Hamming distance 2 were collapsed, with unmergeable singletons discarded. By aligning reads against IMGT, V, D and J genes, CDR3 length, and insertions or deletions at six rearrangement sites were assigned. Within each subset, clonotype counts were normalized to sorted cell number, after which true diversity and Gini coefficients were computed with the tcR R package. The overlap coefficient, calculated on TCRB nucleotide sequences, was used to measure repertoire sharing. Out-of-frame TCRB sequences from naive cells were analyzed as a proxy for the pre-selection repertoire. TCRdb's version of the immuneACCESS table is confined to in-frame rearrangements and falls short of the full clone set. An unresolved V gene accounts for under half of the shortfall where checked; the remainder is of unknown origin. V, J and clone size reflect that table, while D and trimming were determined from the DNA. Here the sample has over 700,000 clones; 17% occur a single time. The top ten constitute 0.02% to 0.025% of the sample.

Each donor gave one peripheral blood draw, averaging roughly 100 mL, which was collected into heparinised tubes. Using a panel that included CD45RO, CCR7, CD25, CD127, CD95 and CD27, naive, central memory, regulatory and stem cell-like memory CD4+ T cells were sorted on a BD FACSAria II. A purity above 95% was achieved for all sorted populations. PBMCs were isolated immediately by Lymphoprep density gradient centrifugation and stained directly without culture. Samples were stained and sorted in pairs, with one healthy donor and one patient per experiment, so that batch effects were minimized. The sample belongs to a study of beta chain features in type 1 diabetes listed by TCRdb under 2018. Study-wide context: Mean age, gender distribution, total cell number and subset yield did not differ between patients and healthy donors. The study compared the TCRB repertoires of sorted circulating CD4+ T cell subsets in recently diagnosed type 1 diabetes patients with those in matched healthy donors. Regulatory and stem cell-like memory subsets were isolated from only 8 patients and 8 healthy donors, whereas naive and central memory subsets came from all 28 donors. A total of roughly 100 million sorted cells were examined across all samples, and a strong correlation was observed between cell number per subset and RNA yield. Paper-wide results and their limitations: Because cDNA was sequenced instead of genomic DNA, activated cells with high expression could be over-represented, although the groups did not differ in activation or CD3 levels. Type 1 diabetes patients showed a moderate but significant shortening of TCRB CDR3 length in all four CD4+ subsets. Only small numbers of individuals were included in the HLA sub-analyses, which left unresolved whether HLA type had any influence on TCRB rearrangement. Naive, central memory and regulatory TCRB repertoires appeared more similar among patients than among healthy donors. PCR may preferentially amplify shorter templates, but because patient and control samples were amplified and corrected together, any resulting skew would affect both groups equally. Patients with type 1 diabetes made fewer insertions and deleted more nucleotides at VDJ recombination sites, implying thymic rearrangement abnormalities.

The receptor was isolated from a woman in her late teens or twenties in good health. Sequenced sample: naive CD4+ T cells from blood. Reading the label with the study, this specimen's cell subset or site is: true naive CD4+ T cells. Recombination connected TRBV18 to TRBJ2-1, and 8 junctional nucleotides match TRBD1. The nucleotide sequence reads TGTGCCAGCTCACCGTCTCAGGGGGCGGGTAATGAGCAGTTCTTC. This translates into CASSPSQGAGNEQFF.